This T cell receptor (beta chain) was documented in a study of T cell clonality in common variable immunodeficiency. Study results and caveats: Common variable immunodeficiency TCR beta sequences reportedly had fewer deletions and N-nucleotide insertions. Compared with controls, CVID subjects had fewer shared TCRbeta clones.

Comments on this clone: The antigen remains unidentified. The read terminates 3 residues before the CDR3 end, so the remaining end is supplied by the germline J gene.

The CVID group had roughly 15 females and fewer than 35 males, mean age 40. Patients and controls were mostly of Caucasian heritage. Control and CVID samples contributed equal amounts of genomic DNA. Clones were sequenced by immunoSEQ multiplex PCR, and TCRdb holds only the in-frame ones, with some missing. The data show under 30,000 clones, with none appearing a single time. Germline assignment: CDR1 DFQATT and CDR2 SNEGSKA (reference sequence). J was trimmed by 4 bases and V by 6 bases; bases with no gene match: 12. The length of the CDR3 is 17 residues. The TCR was taken from a human donor with common variable immunodeficiency. Sequencing was done on a sample of peripheral blood mononuclear cells. The rearrangement links TRBV20-1 to TRBJ2-5; 15 nucleotides align to TRBD2. CDR3 bases read: TGCAGTGCCGGCGGTCGGACTAGCGGGGGGGCCGCAGAGACC. This sequence encodes CSAGGRTSGGAAET. The CDR3 in full is CSAGGRTSGGAAETQYF.